The clone carrying this T cell receptor (beta chain) showed up many times. The data derive from a study of neurological immune-mediated disorders. Using its own MiXCR run on the 5' RACE reads, TCRdb lists one record per CDR3 protein. This sample carries under 40,000 distinct CDR3 sequences, nearly 7.5% of them seen once, and the ten largest clones take less than 4.5%. The receptor's source is a woman in her thirties or forties in good health. Sequenced input: PBMCs.

CDR3 in amino acids: CSVWGLGEQYF. The CDR3 DNA reads TGCAGCGTTTGGGGTTTGGGTGAGCAGTACTTC. The chain has TRBV29-1 and TRBJ2-7, with D uncertain. This CDR3 spans 11 amino acids. V shed 5 bases and J shed 7 bases, with 12 bases lying between them. Germline CDR1 and CDR2: SQVTM and ANQGSEA.